The next 30 T cell receptor beta chains were all read from a single sample in a study of blood T cell repertoires in COVID-19. The protocol was immunoSEQ multiplex PCR, while the TCRdb copy is restricted to in-frame clones and leaves out a portion. The data hold 50,000 to 75,000 clones, with 88% observed a single time. Source material: peripheral blood. These receptors were collected from a woman between 45 and 65 years old with active or convalescent COVID-19.

J is TRBJ2-1 and V is TRBV6-1; 10 nucleotides line up with TRBD1. This CDR3 contains 17 residues. Germline CDR1 MNHNS, CDR2 SASEGT. V shed 2 bases and J 0 bases; nucleotides not matched to a gene: 4. Here the CDR3 reads CASSEPGTGVSYNEQFF. Here the CDR3 DNA reads TGTGCCAGCAGTGAACCCGGGACAGGGGTCTCCTACAATGAGCAGTTCTTC.

In nucleotides, the CDR3 is TGTGCCAGCAGTCCGGGACAGGGAACCCCTAACTATGGCTACACCTTC. Residues: CASSPGQGTPNYGYTF. The chain combines TRBV27 with TRBJ1-2, with 9 nucleotides matching TRBD1. Germline CDR1 and CDR2: MNHEY and SMNVEV (reference sequence). V lost 5 bases to trimming and J lost 0 bases; unmatched junction nucleotides: 7. This CDR3 is 16 amino acids long.

The chain links TRBV6-5 to TRBJ1-5; TRBD1 aligns across 11 bases. CDR1 is MNHEY, CDR2 SVGAGI, per germline. This CDR3 spans 15 amino acids. V was clipped by 6 bases and J by 4 bases; unmatched bases: 5. The CDR3 DNA sequence: TGTGCCAGCAGAGGGACAGGGGGTTGGAATCAGCCCCAGCATTTT. This sequence encodes CASRGTGGWNQPQHF.

This clone has a handful of counts. This chain connects TRBV10-1 to TRBJ2-7; 11 bases align to TRBD2. The CDR3 loop spans 14 amino acids. Germline V gives CDR1 WNHNN, CDR2 SYGVQD (reference sequence). The V and J ends lost 5 bases and 4 bases, in that order; junction bases with no gene match: 4. CDR3 amino acids: CASSPGLAAYEQYF. The CDR3 nucleotides are TGCGCCAGCAGTCCGGGACTAGCGGCGTACGAGCAGTACTTC.

This clone was observed a few times. The gene calls are TRBV6-2 or TRBV6-3 and TRBJ1-5, with unresolved D. V dropped 2 bases and J dropped 4 bases, with 9 bases sitting between them. CDR3 length: 14 amino acids. The germline V gene encodes CDR1 MNHEY and CDR2 SVGEGT. The CDR3 nucleotides are TGTGCCAGCAGTTACACGGACTTAAATCAGCCCCAGCATTTT. It translates to CASSYTDLNQPQHF.

The genes are TRBV5-4 and TRBJ2-7; the D gene is possibly TRBD1 (6 bases). Deletions cut 2 bases from V and 0 bases from J, with 9 bases between. Germline values: CDR1 SGHNT, CDR2 YYREEE (reference sequence). The CDR3 totals 14 residues. CDR3 nucleotide sequence: TGTGCCAGCAGCTTTCAGGGGCCCTCCTACGAGCAGTACTTC. Translated: CASSFQGPSYEQYF.

The chain uses TRBV5-1 and TRBJ2-7; TRBD1 matches 8 bases. V shed 3 bases, J shed 3 bases, and the junction held 5 bases outside the gene matches. CDR1 is SGHRS and CDR2 is YFSETQ in the germline V gene. The CDR3 totals 14 residues. The CDR3 DNA sequence: TGCGCCAGCAGCTCTGGACAGGGCATCTACGAGCAGTACTTC. Its protein is CASSSGQGIYEQYF. Looking up the rest from reference TRBV5-1 and TRBJ2-7 gives the full variable domain: KAGVTQTPRYLIKTRGQQVTLSCSPISGHRSVSWYQQTPGQGLQFLFEYFSETQRNKGNFPGRFSGRQFSNSRSEMNVSTLELGDSALYLCASSSGQGIYEQYFGPGTRLTVT.

This chain joins TRBV9 and TRBJ1-2; 8 bases match TRBD1. The trim removed 1 base at V and 7 bases at J, leaving 6 bases unmatched. Germline assignment: CDR1 SGDLS and CDR2 YYNGEE. CDR3 size: 14 residues. The CDR3 nucleotides read TGTGCCAGCAGCGTACAGGGGGCGGGAGTTGGCTACACCTTC. This sequence encodes CASSVQGAGVGYTF.

The V call is TRBV2, the J call TRBJ2-7; 13 bases align to TRBD2. From germline, CDR1 is SNHLY and CDR2 FYNNEI. With 7 bases clipped from V and 9 bases from J, the junction kept 12 bases outside the gene matches. The CDR3 runs to 15 residues. The CDR3 coding sequence is TGTGCCAGCAACCCGGGACTAGCGGGGTGGAGGGGGCAGTACTTC. It codes for CASNPGLAGWRGQYF.

The chain couples TRBV7-9 to TRBJ1-2; 9 bases are a match to TRBD1. After removal of 1 base from V and 5 bases from J, the junction contained 8 bases not matched to a gene. The CDR3 is made up of 16 amino acids. Germline-derived CDR1 and CDR2 are SEHNR and FQNEAQ (reference sequence). CDR3 DNA sequence: TGTGCCAGCAGCTTAGGAGGCACAGGGGGCAGGTATGGCTACACCTTC. Translated, it gives CASSLGGTGGRYGYTF.

J is TRBJ2-7 and V is TRBV6-1, with TRBD2 matching over 12 bases. Germline lookup yields CDR1 MNHNS and CDR2 SASEGT. The CDR3 is 16 residues long. V gave up 4 bases and J gave up 0 bases; unmatched junction bases: 4. The CDR3 sequence: CASSVLAGGLSYEQYF. In DNA form, the CDR3 reads TGTGCCAGCAGTGTTCTAGCGGGAGGGCTCTCCTACGAGCAGTACTTC.

The chain has TRBV27 and TRBJ2-5, with 12 bases identical to TRBD2. With 6 bases clipped from V and 9 bases from J, the junction kept 14 bases outside the gene matches. Per the germline V gene, CDR1 is MNHEY and CDR2 is SMNVEV (reference sequence). The CDR3 sequence is 16 residues long. The CDR3 loop is CASRGLAGPGGMAQYF. CDR3 sequence (DNA): TGTGCCAGCAGGGGACTAGCGGGTCCTGGGGGAATGGCCCAGTACTTC.

This clone was recorded only once. The chain couples TRBV14 to TRBJ2-5, with TRBD2 identical over 12 bases. Looked up from germline, CDR1 is SGHDN and CDR2 is FVKESK. The CDR3 consists of 17 residues. The V gene end was trimmed by 3 bases and the J gene end by 4 bases; junction bases not matched to a gene: 9. Written as DNA, the CDR3 is TGTGCCAGCAGCCACATGACTAGCGGGAGATCCGGAGAGACCCAGTACTTC. Amino acid sequence: CASSHMTSGRSGETQYF.

As to this clone: The same CDR3 can be traced to other DNA sequences in this sample. The V and J genes are TRBV28 and TRBJ1-1; no clear D gene. CDR3 length: 11 amino acids. Germline lookup yields CDR1 MDHEN and CDR2 SYDVKM. Between the trimmed V and J ends, which lost 3 bases and 8 bases, there was a span of 7 bases. In DNA, the CDR3 is TGTGCCAGCAGTTTTAAGACAGAAGCTTTCTTT. It codes for CASSFKTEAFF.

J is TRBJ1-5 and V is TRBV5-8; 8 nucleotides agree with TRBD1. The ends lost 3 bases at V and 6 bases at J; junction bases unmatched: 2. The CDR3 is made up of 13 amino acids. CDR1 SGHTS and CDR2 YDEGEE come from the germline V gene. CDR3 residues: CASSYDRGQPQHF. The CDR3 DNA sequence: TGTGCCAGCAGCTACGACAGGGGTCAGCCCCAGCATTTT.

The rearrangement uses TRBV19 and TRBJ1-4, with D possibly matching TRBD1 (5 bases). The CDR3 is made up of 15 amino acids. V lost 6 bases, J lost 4 bases, and 15 bases lay in between. CDR1 and CDR2 (germline): LNHDA, SQIVND (reference sequence). The CDR3 DNA is TGTGCCAGTAGGCTGGGACGGCGGGATAATGAAAAACTGTTTTTT. Amino acid sequence: CASRLGRRDNEKLFF.

The chain recombines TRBV5-5 with TRBJ1-2; a weak D match, TRBD1 (6 bases). Trimming pared 4 bases from V and 4 bases from J, leaving 17 bases between. The germline gives CDR1 SGHKS, CDR2 YYEKEE (reference sequence). The CDR3 is made up of 15 amino acids. CDR3 region: CASSTDTGNLYGYTF. The CDR3 DNA sequence: TGTGCCAGCAGCACGGATACAGGGAACCTCTATGGCTACACCTTC.

The chain carries TRBV12-3 or TRBV12-4 and TRBJ1-2, with D unresolved. V was trimmed by 5 bases and J by 4 bases, leaving 11 bases between them. The CDR3 has 13 residues. The CDR3 loop is CASSRDIVYGYTF. CDR3 bases: TGTGCCAGCAGTAGAGACATCGTCTATGGCTACACCTTC.

This chain connects TRBV4-2 to TRBJ2-7; 10 bases are shared with TRBD2. The germline CDR1 and CDR2 sequences are LGHNA and YNFKEQ. V was clipped by 0 bases and J by 5 bases; unmatched bases: 4. The CDR3 loop spans 15 amino acids. For the CDR3, the DNA is TGTGCCAGCAGCCAAGAGGCGGGACTAGCGAACGAGCAGTACTTC. Encoded protein: CASSQEAGLANEQYF.

The chain recombines TRBV3-1 (or the pseudogene TRBV3-2) with TRBJ1-2, with D uncertain. The V end lost 0 bases, the J end lost 3 bases, and 14 bases lay between the germline ends. From germline, CDR1 is LGHDT and CDR2 YNNKEL (reference sequence). CDR3 length: 16 residues. Here the CDR3 DNA reads TGTGCCAGCAGCCAAGAGGGTGGCAGGTCCTACTATGGCTACACCTTC. Protein: CASSQEGGRSYYGYTF.

The chain links TRBV2 to TRBJ2-1; TRBD2 matches at 11 bases. V lost 6 bases and J lost 3; bases outside the gene matches: 7. Germline CDR1 and CDR2: SNHLY and FYNNEI. The CDR3 has 16 amino acids. CDR3 protein: CASRQGLAANYNEQFF. Here the CDR3 DNA reads TGTGCCAGCAGACAGGGACTAGCGGCCAACTACAATGAGCAGTTCTTC.

CDR3 amino acids: CASTSRVGYGYTF. The DNA of the CDR3 is TGTGCCAGCACCAGCAGGGTAGGCTATGGCTACACCTTC. This chain links TRBV28 with TRBJ1-2, with D possibly TRBD1 on 5 matching bases. V was trimmed by 7 bases and J by 4 bases, leaving 13 bases between them. The CDR3 loop spans 13 amino acids. Germline V gene lookup returns CDR1 MDHEN and CDR2 SYDVKM.

The chain couples TRBV7-9 to TRBJ2-3, with 7 nucleotides matching TRBD2. The V gene end was trimmed by 5 bases and the J gene end by 3 bases; junction bases not matched to a gene: 5. This CDR3 is built from 14 residues. In germline, CDR1 is SEHNR, CDR2 FQNEAQ (reference sequence). For the CDR3, the DNA is TGTGCCAGCAGCCAAGGGGAGGGTACAGATACGCAGTATTTT. It encodes CASSQGEGTDTQYF.

V usage is TRBV10-3 and J usage is TRBJ1-2; the D gene is possibly TRBD1 (5 bases). The CDR3 has 14 residues. Trimming pared 3 bases from V and 3 bases from J, leaving 11 bases between. Germline values: CDR1 ENHRY, CDR2 SYGVKD. The CDR3 sequence is CAISDRGRHYGYTF. The CDR3 DNA sequence: TGTGCCATCAGTGACCGGGGGAGACACTATGGCTACACCTTC.

A single count supports this clone. The genes are TRBV14 and TRBJ1-1; perhaps TRBD1 as D (5 bases). V dropped 4 bases and J dropped 2 bases, with 17 bases sitting between them. This CDR3 contains 16 residues. Germline V gives CDR1 SGHDN, CDR2 FVKESK. In DNA form, the CDR3 reads TGTGCCAGCAGCCGACATCCACAGGATATAAACACTGAAGCTTTCTTT. Translated, it gives CASSRHPQDINTEAFF.

The CDR3 spells CASSETDAGNTIYF. CDR3 coding DNA: TGTGCCAGCAGTGAAACTGATGCTGGAAACACCATATATTTT. V usage is TRBV2 and J usage is TRBJ1-3; no firm D call. Per the germline V gene, CDR1 is SNHLY and CDR2 is FYNNEI. This CDR3 contains 14 residues. Trimming removed 2 bases from V and 2 bases from J, with 7 bases in between.

The chain is built from TRBV4-2 and TRBJ2-6, with TRBD2 identical over 7 bases. The CDR3 extends over 16 amino acids. J lost 1 base, V lost 3 bases, and 3 bases had no gene match. Germline V lookup: CDR1 LGHNA, CDR2 YNFKEQ. Here the CDR3 DNA reads TGTGCCAGCAGCCAGGGGGAGGGATCTGGGGCCAACGTCCTGACTTTC. This codes for CASSQGEGSGANVLTF.

V and J are TRBV6-5 and TRBJ2-7, with a weak D call TRBD1 (6 bases). This CDR3 has 12 amino acids. V dropped 6 bases and J dropped 9 bases, with 15 bases sitting between them. CDR1 and CDR2 (germline): MNHEY, SVGAGI. The CDR3 spells CASSLTGSSQYF. CDR3 sequence (DNA): TGTGCCAGCAGCCTCACAGGGTCCTCGCAGTACTTC.

DNA of the CDR3: TGTGCCAGCAGCGCGGTCTCCGGGGAGCTGTTTTTT. Its protein is CASSAVSGELFF. J is TRBJ2-2 and V is TRBV9; D gene ambiguous. Germline V CDR1 and CDR2: SGDLS, YYNGEE. Deletions cut 3 bases from V and 6 bases from J, with 6 bases between. CDR3 length: 12 amino acids.

The chain has TRBV10-1 and TRBJ1-1, with 12 bases aligning to TRBD1. Trimming removed 5 bases from V and 3 bases from J; junction bases left unmatched: 7. In germline, CDR1 is WNHNN, CDR2 SYGVQD (reference sequence). CDR3 size: 16 residues. The CDR3 region is CASSPGQGAKDTEAFF. CDR3 DNA sequence: TGCGCCAGCAGTCCGGGACAGGGGGCGAAGGACACTGAAGCTTTCTTT.